A selection of T cell receptor beta chains follows, all from one sample in a study of blood T cells in healthy people across ages. In TCRdb, the 5' RACE reads were re-called with MiXCR into one record per CDR3 protein. Of 870,000 or so distinct CDR3 sequences listed, 29% are singletons. The specimen sequenced was blood. These receptors all come from a woman older than 75 in good health. CDR3s include the opening cysteine and the closing phenylalanine or tryptophan. Each record gives: D gene, V gene, J gene, clone size, CDR3 protein, CDR3 DNA. The D gene is left open where the match is weak. Expanded clones get a size class; other rows say once, few or many, or leave the size out.

TRBD1	TRBV20-1	TRBJ2-1	.	CGAKDRLFLQYEQFF	TGCGGTGCTAAGGACAGGCTCTTTCTACAATATGAGCAGTTCTTC
TRBD1	TRBV6-5	TRBJ2-1	many	CASSLKQGLYNEQFF	TGTGCCAGCAGTTTGAAACAGGGGCTTTACAATGAGCAGTTCTTC
.	TRBV29-1	TRBJ2-3	many	CSVEVVTSDTQYF	TGCAGCGTTGAAGTGGTCACCTCAGATACGCAGTATTTT
.	TRBV7-2	TRBJ2-5	many	CASSLREGETQYF	TGTGCCAGCAGCTTAAGAGAAGGAGAGACCCAGTACTTC
.	TRBV5-1	TRBJ2-5	.	CASSLLNRGGQETQYF	TGCGCCAGCAGCCTGCTTAACAGGGGAGGGCAAGAGACCCAGTACTTC
.	TRBV18	TRBJ1-2	.	CASSPSQGEIYGYTF	TGTGCCAGCTCACCAAGCCAGGGCGAAATCTATGGCTACACCTTC
TRBD1	TRBV20-1	TRBJ1-6	many	CSAIDRGNSPLHF	TGCAGTGCAATCGACAGGGGCAATTCACCCCTCCACTTT
.	TRBV5-1	TRBJ2-3	many	CASAQGRAADTQYF	TGCGCCAGCGCCCAAGGGCGGGCGGCAGATACGCAGTATTTT
TRBD1	TRBV5-1	TRBJ2-3	.	CASSTRQGVARSDTQYF	TGCGCCAGCAGCACACGACAGGGCGTAGCTAGGTCAGATACGCAGTATTTT
.	TRBV7-9	TRBJ1-2	.	CASNSWEGAGGYTF	TGTGCCAGCAACTCGTGGGAAGGGGCGGGTGGCTACACCTTC
.	TRBV18	TRBJ2-1	many	CASSPDRQNEQFF	TGTGCCAGCTCACCCGACAGGCAGAATGAGCAGTTCTTC
.	TRBV9	TRBJ1-2	.	CASSEQATNYGYTF	TGTGCCAGCAGCGAACAGGCGACTAACTATGGCTACACCTTC
.	TRBV5-5	TRBJ1-1	.	CASSLSVGGSGTEAFF	TGTGCCAGCAGCTTGTCTGTCGGGGGCTCGGGCACTGAAGCTTTCTTT
.	TRBV15	TRBJ1-5	.	CATSNDGGGQPQHF	TGTGCCACCAGTAACGACGGAGGAGGTCAGCCCCAGCATTTT
.	TRBV15	TRBJ1-3	.	CATSRDLGGPGRGNTIYF	TGTGCCACCAGCAGAGATCTGGGAGGTCCGGGACGCGGAAACACCATATATTTT
.	TRBV7-9	TRBJ2-3	few	CASSPGLGIDTQYF	TGTGCCAGCAGCCCCGGTTTAGGGATAGATACGCAGTATTTT
TRBD1	TRBV7-2	TRBJ2-7	many	CASSLWGQPSYEQYF	TGTGCCAGCAGCTTATGGGGACAGCCATCCTACGAGCAGTACTTC
.	TRBV6-6	TRBJ1-1	few	CASRGSGTEAFF	TGTGCCAGCAGAGGCTCGGGGACTGAAGCTTTCTTT
TRBD2	TRBV5-1	TRBJ2-7	few	CASSQGLANYEQYF	TGCGCCAGCAGCCAGGGACTAGCCAATTACGAGCAGTACTTC
TRBD2	TRBV18	TRBJ2-7	few	CASSPGLADSYEQYF	TGTGCCAGCTCACCAGGACTAGCGGATTCCTACGAGCAGTACTTC
.	TRBV7-2	TRBJ1-1	.	CASSLLQGRINTEAFF	TGTGCCAGCAGCTTACTCCAGGGGCGGATTAACACTGAAGCTTTCTTT
TRBD1	TRBV5-1	TRBJ2-7	.	CASNKGGTGFLDEQYF	TGCGCCAGCAACAAGGGCGGGACAGGGTTTTTGGACGAGCAGTACTTC
TRBD1	TRBV12-3/TRBV12-4	TRBJ2-5	many	CASSPTGGSFRTQYF	TGTGCCAGCAGCCCTACAGGGGGGAGCTTCAGGACCCAGTACTTC
.	TRBV4-3	TRBJ2-5	few	CASSQGPGETQYF	TGCGCCAGCAGCCAAGGCCCAGGGGAGACCCAGTACTTC
.	TRBV4-1	TRBJ1-4	.	CASSQGVIRATYHEKLFF	TGCGCCAGCAGCCAGGGGGTCATCAGGGCCACGTACCATGAAAAACTGTTTTTT
TRBD2	TRBV7-8	TRBJ2-3	many	CASSLRLAGPSTDTQYF	TGTGCCAGCAGCTTAAGACTAGCGGGGCCTAGCACAGATACGCAGTATTTT
TRBD2	TRBV7-8	TRBJ2-3	many	CASSFALAGGRTDTQYF	TGTGCCAGCAGCTTCGCTCTAGCGGGGGGAAGAACAGATACGCAGTATTTT
.	TRBV11-2	TRBJ2-1	many	CASSLVQGSNEQFF	TGTGCCAGCAGCTTAGTTCAGGGCTCGAATGAGCAGTTCTTC